One and the same sample provided the 5 T cell receptor beta chains below, sequenced in a study of technical replicates of blood from a few donors. Here immunoSEQ multiplex PCR was the method, and the copy in TCRdb shows in-frame clones only, minus some. The top ten hold roughly 0.3% of the sample, which has more than 65,000 clones, nearly 98% seen once. Specimen: T cells isolated from PBMCs. Source of these receptors: a human donor in good health.

J is TRBJ2-6 and V is TRBV7-2, with D possibly being TRBD1 (5 bases). Germline values: CDR1 SGHTA, CDR2 FQGNSA. CDR3 length: 18 amino acids. V shed 7 bases and J shed 0 bases, with 19 bases lying between them. The chain's CDR3 is CASIPQGRVTSGANVLTF. The CDR3 DNA reads as TGTGCCAGCATCCCCCAGGGCAGGGTTACCTCTGGGGCCAACGTCCTGACTTTC.

This clone was detected once. The J gene is TRBJ1-5, the V gene TRBV6-5; D is unclear. Deletions cut 5 bases from V and 2 bases from J, with 7 bases between. This CDR3 comprises 13 residues. The germline CDR1 and CDR2 sequences are MNHEY and SVGAGI. CDR3 amino acids: CASSPSRNQPQHF. The CDR3 DNA sequence: TGTGCCAGCAGTCCCTCCCGCAATCAGCCCCAGCATTTT.

This rearrangement joins TRBV7-3 to TRBJ2-4, with 8 bases identical to TRBD1. Trimming removed 1 base from V and 3 bases from J; junction bases left unmatched: 11. The CDR3 contains 18 residues. The germline V gene encodes CDR1 SGHTA and CDR2 FQGTGA. The CDR3 reads CASSLKGTGQGGKNIQYF. CDR3 DNA: TGTGCCAGCAGCTTAAAAGGAACCGGACAGGGCGGCAAAAACATTCAGTACTTC.

The chain uses TRBV30 and TRBJ2-5, with D possibly matching TRBD1 (6 bases). The CDR3 totals 17 residues. Germline V CDR1 and CDR2: GTSNPN, SVGIG (reference sequence). V lost 1 base and J 2 bases, leaving 20 bases between the germline ends. CDR3 DNA sequence: TGTGCCTGGAGTGGCCCCAGGGGTAGCGTACCTCAAGAGACCCAGTACTTC. It encodes CAWSGPRGSVPQETQYF.

This clone has a single count. The chain links TRBV6-5 to TRBJ1-2; TRBD1 might be the D (5 bases). The V gene lost 4 bases and the J gene lost 8 bases, with 8 bases spanning the gap. CDR3 length equals 11 residues. Germline CDR1 reads MNHEY; CDR2 reads SVGAGI. DNA for the CDR3: TGTGCCAGCAGTTCCCGGGGGGGCTACACCTTC. As protein: CASSSRGGYTF.